These 10 T cell receptor beta chains were sequenced from one sample in a study of T cells in Graves' hyperthyroidism and ophthalmopathy. TCR beta CDR3 region amplification was performed from RNA transcripts. TCR CDR3 regions were first amplified by RT-PCR with HTBI primers. Via MiXCR, TCRdb re-called the multiplex PCR reads, giving one row per CDR3 protein. The repertoire has about 480,000 distinct CDR3 sequences, roughly a quarter of them found once; the top ten carry approximately 10%. The sample was blood. Receptors were obtained from a woman in her 30s with Graves' ophthalmopathy.

This clonotype was seen a single time. The V call is TRBV30, the J call TRBJ2-5, with D tentatively TRBD2 (6 bases). The CDR3 has 13 amino acids. V was shortened by 2 bases and J by 7 bases, with 14 bases between the two germline ends. Germline V gene lookup returns CDR1 GTSNPN and CDR2 SVGIG (reference sequence). CDR3 bases: TGTGCCTGGAGTAATCGGGGGAGGATGACCCAGTACTTC. Amino acids: CAWSNRGRMTQYF.

This clonotype showed up many times. The chain recombines TRBV19 with TRBJ1-2, with D uncertain. Germline lookup yields CDR1 LNHDA and CDR2 SQIVND (reference sequence). CDR3 length equals 13 residues. The ends were cut back, 5 bases at V and 5 bases at J, with 12 bases in the middle. In nucleotides, the CDR3 is TGTGCCAGTAGTGCACAGTATAATTATGGCTACACCTTC. Encoded protein: CASSAQYNYGYTF.

A few counts support this clonotype. V is TRBV28 and J is TRBJ2-2; D possibly corresponds to TRBD1 (5 bases). CDR1 is MDHEN, CDR2 SYDVKM, per germline. V lost 2 bases and J 4 bases, leaving 8 bases between the germline ends. The CDR3 totals 14 residues. The CDR3 DNA is TGTGCCAGCAGTTTAGGGGCTCCCACCGGGGAGCTGTTTTTT. It specifies CASSLGAPTGELFF.

At least ten counts were recorded for this clonotype. The gene calls are TRBV12-3 or TRBV12-4 and TRBJ2-5; perhaps D is TRBD1 or TRBD2 (5 bases each). Trimming removed 2 bases from V and 4 bases from J, with 14 bases in between. The CDR3 is 15 residues long. This CDR3 reads CASSLKGAGSETQYF. Written as DNA, the CDR3 is TGTGCCAGCAGTTTAAAGGGAGCAGGGTCAGAGACCCAGTACTTC.

In its sample, this clonotype was seen once. As the CDR3 is not closed by the conserved phenylalanine or tryptophan, this likely results from a read error. The rearrangement joins TRBV5-1 to TRBJ2-7, with D perhaps TRBD1 (7 bases). The V end lost 4 bases, the J end lost 0 bases, and 14 bases lay between the germline ends. Per the germline V gene, CDR1 is SGHRS and CDR2 is YFSETQ. This CDR3 spans 15 amino acids. The CDR3: CASSGGQGGSYEQYY. CDR3 coding DNA: TGCGCCAGCAGCGGGGGTCAGGGGGGCTCCTACGAGCAGTACTAC.

This clonotype occurred a few times. The rearrangement links TRBV12-3 or TRBV12-4 to TRBJ1-1, with D hard to call. Deletions cut 8 bases from V and 4 bases from J, with 11 bases between. The CDR3 has 12 amino acids. The CDR3, as DNA: TGTGCCAGCGTCGGCAGGACCACTGAAGCTTTCTTT. This codes for CASVGRTTEAFF.

This clonotype was seen many times. This chain connects TRBV6-1 to TRBJ2-5, with TRBD1 matching over 7 bases. There are 17 residues in the CDR3. V lost 3 bases to trimming and J lost 7 bases; unmatched junction nucleotides: 17. The germline V gene has CDR1 MNHNS and CDR2 SASEGT. CDR3 bases: TGTGCCAGCAGTGATCCAGACCCAGGGACAGAAGAGGCGACCCAGTACTTC. It encodes CASSDPDPGTEEATQYF.

This clonotype came up a few times. The chain has TRBV9 and TRBJ1-3, with D unresolved. The CDR3 has 13 residues. Trimming shortened V by 4 bases and J by 2 bases, and 7 bases separated the two germline ends. CDR1 is SGDLS and CDR2 is YYNGEE in the germline V gene. The CDR3 protein is CASSSQAGNTIYF. The CDR3 nucleotides are TGTGCCAGCAGCAGCCAGGCTGGAAACACCATATATTTT. The full variable domain, completed using reference TRBV9 and TRBJ1-3, is DSGVTQTPKHLITATGQRVTLRCSPRSGDLSVYWYQQSLDQGLQFLIQYYNGEERAKGNILERFSAQQFPDLHSELNLSSLELGDSALYFCASSSQAGNTIYFGEGSWLTVV.

Many counts were recorded for this clonotype. The rearrangement links TRBV5-1 to TRBJ1-1; D unresolved. The CDR3 totals 13 residues. Trimming cost V 2 bases and J 6 bases, with 11 bases left between them. Per germline, CDR1 SGHRS and CDR2 YFSETQ. CDR3 sequence: CASSFTTGSEAFF. The CDR3 DNA follows: TGCGCCAGCAGCTTTACTACGGGCTCTGAAGCTTTCTTT.

This clonotype occurred many times. V is TRBV10-3 and J is TRBJ2-2, with TRBD1 as a possible D gene (6 bases). CDR1 is ENHRY and CDR2 is SYGVKD in the germline V gene. Deletions cut 0 bases from V and 0 bases from J, with 17 bases between. CDR3 length: 19 residues. CDR3 in DNA: TGTGCCATCAGTGAGTCGACAGGAGAACCACTATCGAACACCGGGGAGCTGTTTTTT. Its protein is CAISESTGEPLSNTGELFF.